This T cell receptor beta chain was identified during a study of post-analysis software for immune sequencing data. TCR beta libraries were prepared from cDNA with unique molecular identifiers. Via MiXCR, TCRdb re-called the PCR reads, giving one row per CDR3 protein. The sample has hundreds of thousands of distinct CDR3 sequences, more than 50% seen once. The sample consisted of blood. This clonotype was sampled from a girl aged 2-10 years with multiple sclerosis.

The CDR3 nucleotides read TGTGCCAGCAGTTCGTATCAGACCCCCAATCAGCCCCAGCATTTT. This translates into CASSSYQTPNQPQHF. This chain connects TRBV6-5 to TRBJ1-5, with D unresolved. The V gene lost 4 bases and the J gene lost 3 bases, with 13 bases spanning the gap. CDR3 length: 15 amino acids. Germline-derived CDR1 and CDR2 are MNHEY and SVGAGI.